Listed below are T cell receptor beta chains from one sample, sequenced in a study of blood T cell repertoires in COVID-19. The assay was immunoSEQ multiplex PCR, and TCRdb's table has in-frame clones only and misses some. Of about 150,000 clones listed, around 84% were seen once; the top ten hold under 2%. The sequenced sample consisted of peripheral blood. These receptor sequences come from an elderly man with acute or convalescent COVID-19. Both conserved end residues are part of each CDR3. The D gene is left open where the match is weak. Rows give clone size only sometimes, using once, few, many, or a class for an expanded clone.

abundance: few; j_gene: TRBJ1-5; d_gene: NA; v_gene: TRBV27; CDR3aa: CASRPGGTQDQPQHF; CDR3nt: TGTGCCAGCAGACCTGGAGGGACGCAAGATCAGCCCCAGCATTTT
abundance: few; j_gene: TRBJ2-7; d_gene: NA; v_gene: TRBV19; CDR3aa: CASSTTGSPFEQYF; CDR3nt: TGTGCCAGTAGTACCACGGGGAGCCCTTTCGAGCAGTACTTC
abundance: NA; j_gene: TRBJ1-2; d_gene: NA; v_gene: TRBV7-2; CDR3aa: CASSLGQESYGYTF; CDR3nt: TGTGCCAGCAGCTTAGGTCAGGAATCCTATGGCTACACCTTC
abundance: NA; j_gene: TRBJ2-5; d_gene: TRBD2; v_gene: TRBV9; CDR3aa: CASSPGLGVTQETQYF; CDR3nt: TGTGCCAGCAGCCCGGGACTAGGGGTAACCCAAGAGACCCAGTACTTC
abundance: NA; j_gene: TRBJ2-5; d_gene: TRBD2; v_gene: TRBV11-1; CDR3aa: CASSLYRGDGQETQYF; CDR3nt: TGTGCCAGCAGCCTATACCGGGGGGACGGTCAAGAGACCCAGTACTTC
abundance: NA; j_gene: TRBJ2-5; d_gene: NA; v_gene: TRBV11-2; CDR3aa: CASSFPERETQYF; CDR3nt: TGTGCCAGCAGCTTCCCGGAGAGGGAGACCCAGTACTTC
abundance: NA; j_gene: TRBJ2-7; d_gene: TRBD1; v_gene: TRBV5-1; CDR3aa: CASSIIGTGFYEQYF; CDR3nt: TGCGCCAGCAGCATAATTGGGACAGGGTTCTACGAGCAGTACTTC
abundance: NA; j_gene: TRBJ2-5; d_gene: NA; v_gene: TRBV6-2/TRBV6-3; CDR3aa: CASSYQVETQYF; CDR3nt: TGTGCCAGCAGTTACCAGGTAGAGACCCAGTACTTC
abundance: NA; j_gene: TRBJ1-1; d_gene: TRBD1; v_gene: TRBV7-9; CDR3aa: CASRTEGAGEAFF; CDR3nt: TGTGCCAGCAGGACCGAGGGGGCTGGCGAAGCTTTCTTT
abundance: NA; j_gene: TRBJ1-2; d_gene: TRBD1; v_gene: TRBV4-1; CDR3aa: CASSQPGRDRVSYGYTF; CDR3nt: TGCGCCAGCAGCCAACCGGGGCGGGACAGGGTATCCTATGGCTACACCTTC
abundance: NA; j_gene: TRBJ1-2; d_gene: NA; v_gene: TRBV3-1/TRBV3-2; CDR3aa: CASSRGVNYGYTF; CDR3nt: TGTGCCAGCAGCCGCGGGGTTAACTATGGCTACACCTTC
abundance: NA; j_gene: TRBJ1-5; d_gene: TRBD1; v_gene: TRBV6-5; CDR3aa: CASSRWTGNQPQHF; CDR3nt: TGTGCCAGCAGTAGATGGACAGGGAATCAGCCCCAGCATTTT
abundance: NA; j_gene: TRBJ2-2; d_gene: TRBD1; v_gene: TRBV7-2; CDR3aa: CASSSQDRVAGELFF; CDR3nt: TGTGCCAGCAGCTCCCAGGACAGGGTCGCCGGGGAGCTGTTTTTT
abundance: few; j_gene: TRBJ2-2; d_gene: NA; v_gene: TRBV7-8; CDR3aa: CASSLARSAGELFF; CDR3nt: TGTGCCAGCAGCTTAGCGAGGTCGGCCGGGGAGCTGTTTTTT
abundance: few; j_gene: TRBJ1-1; d_gene: NA; v_gene: TRBV3-1/TRBV3-2; CDR3aa: CASSLGSGNTEAFF; CDR3nt: TGTGCCAGCAGCTTAGGATCGGGGAACACTGAAGCTTTCTTT
abundance: NA; j_gene: TRBJ1-4; d_gene: NA; v_gene: TRBV5-1; CDR3aa: CASSLQGQPNEKLFF; CDR3nt: TGCGCCAGCAGCTTACAGGGCCAACCGAATGAAAAACTGTTTTTT
abundance: NA; j_gene: TRBJ1-5; d_gene: TRBD1; v_gene: TRBV6-5; CDR3aa: CASRGQGSNQPQHF; CDR3nt: TGTGCCAGCAGGGGACAGGGGAGCAATCAGCCCCAGCATTTT
abundance: NA; j_gene: TRBJ1-5; d_gene: NA; v_gene: TRBV18; CDR3aa: CASSPPGPPNQPQHF; CDR3nt: TGTGCCAGCTCACCTCCTGGGCCTCCTAATCAGCCCCAGCATTTT
abundance: NA; j_gene: TRBJ2-5; d_gene: TRBD2; v_gene: TRBV7-2; CDR3aa: CASSSPGLAGPGETQYF; CDR3nt: TGTGCCAGCAGCTCTCCGGGACTAGCGGGGCCGGGGGAGACCCAGTACTTC
abundance: NA; j_gene: TRBJ1-1; d_gene: NA; v_gene: TRBV19; CDR3aa: CASKQGNTEAFF; CDR3nt: TGTGCCAGTAAACAGGGGAACACTGAAGCTTTCTTT
abundance: NA; j_gene: TRBJ1-6; d_gene: NA; v_gene: TRBV6-1; CDR3aa: CASSEVPDSPLHF; CDR3nt: TGTGCCAGCAGTGAAGTCCCAGATTCACCCCTCCACTTT
abundance: NA; j_gene: TRBJ2-1; d_gene: NA; v_gene: TRBV19; CDR3aa: CASSIYTGDNEQFF; CDR3nt: TGTGCCAGTAGTATATATACAGGCGACAATGAGCAGTTCTTC
abundance: NA; j_gene: TRBJ1-2; d_gene: NA; v_gene: TRBV4-3; CDR3aa: CASSQDRFAGAGYGYTF; CDR3nt: TGCGCCAGCAGCCAAGATCGTTTTGCAGGCGCGGGCTATGGCTACACCTTC
abundance: once; j_gene: TRBJ2-5; d_gene: TRBD1; v_gene: TRBV7-9; CDR3aa: CASRDRGNQETQYF; CDR3nt: TGTGCCAGCAGGGACAGGGGGAATCAAGAGACCCAGTACTTC
abundance: NA; j_gene: TRBJ1-1; d_gene: NA; v_gene: TRBV5-5; CDR3aa: CASSLVGSSMEAFF; CDR3nt: TGTGCCAGCAGCTTGGTCGGGTCATCCATGGAAGCTTTCTTT
abundance: NA; j_gene: TRBJ2-5; d_gene: NA; v_gene: TRBV7-2; CDR3aa: CASSSQETQYF; CDR3nt: TGTGCCAGCAGCTCACAAGAGACCCAGTACTTC
abundance: NA; j_gene: TRBJ2-3; d_gene: NA; v_gene: TRBV6-5; CDR3aa: CASSSGFSTDTQYF; CDR3nt: TGTGCCAGCAGTTCGGGTTTTAGTACAGATACGCAGTATTTT
abundance: NA; j_gene: TRBJ1-2; d_gene: NA; v_gene: TRBV2; CDR3aa: CASRETGYGYTF; CDR3nt: TGTGCCAGCCGAGAGACAGGCTATGGCTACACCTTC
abundance: NA; j_gene: TRBJ2-5; d_gene: TRBD1; v_gene: TRBV9; CDR3aa: CASSARQGIQETQYF; CDR3nt: TGTGCCAGCAGCGCCAGACAGGGCATACAAGAGACCCAGTACTTC
abundance: NA; j_gene: TRBJ2-1; d_gene: NA; v_gene: TRBV11-1; CDR3aa: CASSLEQSFGEQFF; CDR3nt: TGTGCCAGCAGCTTAGAACAGTCGTTCGGTGAGCAGTTCTTC
abundance: NA; j_gene: TRBJ1-1; d_gene: NA; v_gene: TRBV7-9; CDR3aa: CASEASVATEAFF; CDR3nt: TGTGCCAGCGAGGCCTCGGTGGCCACTGAAGCTTTCTTT
abundance: NA; j_gene: TRBJ2-7; d_gene: TRBD2; v_gene: TRBV6-5; CDR3aa: CASRQAGGLNEQYF; CDR3nt: TGTGCCAGCAGGCAAGCGGGGGGGCTCAACGAGCAGTACTTC
abundance: NA; j_gene: TRBJ1-1; d_gene: TRBD1; v_gene: TRBV5-1; CDR3aa: CASSKKQGSATEAFF; CDR3nt: TGCGCCAGCAGCAAGAAACAGGGGAGTGCCACTGAAGCTTTCTTT
abundance: few; j_gene: TRBJ2-7; d_gene: NA; v_gene: TRBV5-4; CDR3aa: CASSSPFGRGLHF; CDR3nt: TGTGCCAGCAGCTCGCCCTTCGGTAGAGGCTTGCACTTC
abundance: NA; j_gene: TRBJ2-5; d_gene: NA; v_gene: TRBV7-2; CDR3aa: CASRRGRQETQYF; CDR3nt: TGTGCCAGTCGGCGGGGGCGCCAAGAGACCCAGTACTTC
abundance: few; j_gene: TRBJ1-2; d_gene: TRBD1; v_gene: TRBV3-1/TRBV3-2; CDR3aa: CASSQPDRGYGYTF; CDR3nt: TGTGCCAGCAGCCAACCGGACAGGGGCTATGGCTACACCTTC
abundance: NA; j_gene: TRBJ2-1; d_gene: TRBD2; v_gene: TRBV2; CDR3aa: CASSGGLAGGPYNEQFF; CDR3nt: TGTGCCAGCAGTGGGGGGCTAGCGGGGGGCCCCTACAATGAGCAGTTCTTC
abundance: NA; j_gene: TRBJ2-5; d_gene: TRBD2; v_gene: TRBV6-1; CDR3aa: CASSDGSGGAGETQYF; CDR3nt: TGTGCCAGCAGTGATGGTAGCGGGGGGGCCGGGGAGACCCAGTACTTC
abundance: NA; j_gene: TRBJ1-2; d_gene: TRBD1; v_gene: TRBV6-6; CDR3aa: CASRPGTGLGYGYTF; CDR3nt: TGTGCCAGCAGACCGGGGACAGGGTTGGGCTATGGCTACACCTTC
abundance: NA; j_gene: TRBJ1-2; d_gene: TRBD1; v_gene: TRBV6-1; CDR3aa: CASSDEGANYGYTF; CDR3nt: TGTGCCAGCAGTGACGAGGGGGCGAACTATGGCTACACCTTC
abundance: NA; j_gene: TRBJ2-2; d_gene: TRBD2; v_gene: TRBV5-4; CDR3aa: CASSLFEGTSGGTGELFF; CDR3nt: TGTGCCAGCAGCCTCTTCGAGGGGACTAGCGGGGGGACCGGGGAGCTGTTTTTT
abundance: once; j_gene: TRBJ2-5; d_gene: NA; v_gene: TRBV24-1; CDR3aa: CATSDARGGGETQYF; CDR3nt: TGTGCCACCAGTGACGCTAGGGGGGGCGGGGAGACCCAGTACTTC
abundance: NA; j_gene: TRBJ2-1; d_gene: TRBD2; v_gene: TRBV18; CDR3aa: CASSPRSGGSSYNEQFF; CDR3nt: TGTGCCAGCTCACCACGGTCGGGGGGGAGCTCCTACAATGAGCAGTTCTTC
abundance: NA; j_gene: TRBJ2-3; d_gene: NA; v_gene: TRBV27; CDR3aa: CASSFSLDIGADTQYF; CDR3nt: TGTGCCAGCAGTTTTTCCCTGGACATAGGGGCAGATACGCAGTATTTT
abundance: NA; j_gene: TRBJ2-3; d_gene: NA; v_gene: TRBV11-2; CDR3aa: CASSLEMTGSGRDTQYF; CDR3nt: TGTGCCAGCAGCTTAGAAATGACAGGATCTGGCCGAGATACGCAGTATTTT
abundance: NA; j_gene: TRBJ2-1; d_gene: TRBD2; v_gene: TRBV7-3; CDR3aa: CASSSTSGGYNEQFF; CDR3nt: TGTGCCAGCAGCTCGACTAGCGGGGGTTACAATGAGCAGTTCTTC
abundance: NA; j_gene: TRBJ1-3; d_gene: TRBD1; v_gene: TRBV5-6; CDR3aa: CASRETGRGRNTIYF; CDR3nt: TGTGCCAGCAGAGAGACAGGGAGAGGGAGAAACACCATATATTTT
abundance: NA; j_gene: TRBJ2-5; d_gene: NA; v_gene: TRBV3-1/TRBV3-2; CDR3aa: CASSQAGNAQETQYF; CDR3nt: TGTGCCAGCAGCCAAGCCGGGAACGCACAAGAGACCCAGTACTTC
abundance: NA; j_gene: TRBJ2-7; d_gene: NA; v_gene: TRBV9; CDR3aa: CASSTIAVGGEQYF; CDR3nt: TGTGCCAGCAGTACTATAGCCGTCGGGGGCGAGCAGTACTTC
abundance: NA; j_gene: TRBJ2-2; d_gene: NA; v_gene: TRBV11-1; CDR3aa: CASSRTDLGTGELFF; CDR3nt: TGTGCCAGCAGCCGGACTGACCTGGGCACCGGGGAGCTGTTTTTT
abundance: NA; j_gene: TRBJ2-7; d_gene: NA; v_gene: TRBV9; CDR3aa: CASSVEHAAEQYF; CDR3nt: TGTGCCAGCAGCGTAGAACATGCGGCGGAGCAGTACTTC
abundance: NA; j_gene: TRBJ1-1; d_gene: NA; v_gene: TRBV7-9; CDR3aa: CASSLGSGQDTEAFF; CDR3nt: TGTGCCAGCAGCTTAGGGAGCGGCCAGGACACTGAAGCTTTCTTT
abundance: NA; j_gene: TRBJ2-7; d_gene: TRBD1; v_gene: TRBV7-9; CDR3aa: CASSLTGGYSEQYF; CDR3nt: TGTGCCAGCAGCTTGACAGGGGGCTATAGCGAGCAGTACTTC
abundance: few; j_gene: TRBJ1-1; d_gene: TRBD1; v_gene: TRBV6-1; CDR3aa: CASSERGTGDAFF; CDR3nt: TGTGCCAGCAGTGAAAGGGGGACAGGGGACGCTTTCTTT
abundance: NA; j_gene: TRBJ1-5; d_gene: NA; v_gene: TRBV6-1; CDR3aa: CASSEWAGRFSNQPQHF; CDR3nt: TGTGCCAGCAGTGAATGGGCAGGTCGGTTTAGCAATCAGCCCCAGCATTTT